Following are 9 T cell receptor beta chains from one sample sequenced in a study of preoperative IRX-2 immunotherapy in early breast cancer. The sample's treatment: preoperative locoregional IRX-2 cytokine immunotherapy. Libraries were prepared by immunoSEQ multiplex PCR; TCRdb keeps only in-frame clonotypes and omits some of them. The data hold roughly 4,900 clones, with around 73% observed a single time. Sequencing was performed on tumor tissue, taken before IRX-2 immunotherapy. The receptors come from a human donor with breast cancer.

Only a few counts were recorded for this clone. The V call is TRBV7-6, the J call TRBJ1-4; 7 nucleotides line up with TRBD1. In germline, CDR1 is SGHVS, CDR2 FNYEAQ. Losses at the gene ends were 5 bases for V and 3 bases for J; bases not matched to a gene: 9. The CDR3 is made up of 16 amino acids. The CDR3 is CASSRGPTGANEKLFF. In DNA form, the CDR3 reads TGTGCCAGCAGCCGCGGCCCTACAGGGGCTAATGAAAAACTGTTTTTT.

The rearrangement uses TRBV6-8 and TRBJ2-2; 7 positions match TRBD1. Germline V gene sequence: CDR1 MNHGY, CDR2 SAAAGT. Trimming at V came to 7 bases and at J to 2 bases, leaving 10 bases not matched to a gene. The CDR3 is made up of 16 amino acids. The CDR3: CASTSTGTANTGELFF. The CDR3 DNA sequence: TGTGCCAGCACTTCGACGGGGACAGCTAACACCGGGGAGCTGTTTTTT.

The gene calls are TRBV11-3 and TRBJ2-1; 14 nucleotides align to TRBD2. This CDR3 has 15 residues. Germline lookup yields CDR1 SGHNT and CDR2 YENEEA. The V gene end was trimmed by 3 bases and the J gene end by 8 bases; junction bases not matched to a gene: 3. CDR3: CASSFRTSGRYEQFF. The CDR3, as DNA: TGTGCCAGCAGCTTCCGGACTAGCGGGAGGTATGAGCAGTTCTTC.

The chain is built from TRBV6-8 and TRBJ2-7; perhaps TRBD1 as D (6 bases). The germline CDR1 and CDR2 sequences are MNHGY and SAAAGT. The CDR3 totals 15 residues. Trimming stripped 5 bases from V and 7 bases from J, with 21 bases between. The CDR3 DNA reads as TGTGCCAGCAGTCCTTCGGGACGGGACACCTTGGAGCAGTACTTC. Protein sequence: CASSPSGRDTLEQYF.

This rearrangement joins TRBV6-4 to TRBJ2-3; D might be TRBD2 (6 bases). The CDR3 totals 14 residues. Germline CDR1 reads MRHNA; CDR2 reads SNTAGT. Trimming took 6 bases from V and 3 from J, leaving 13 bases between them. The CDR3 bases are TGTGCCAGCAGCCTCGGGGGAGGAACAGATACGCAGTATTTT. It specifies CASSLGGGTDTQYF.

The CDR3 reads CASSPSRDREQYF. For the CDR3, the DNA is TGTGCCAGCTCACCATCGCGGGACAGAGAGCAGTACTTC. The rearrangement joins TRBV18 to TRBJ2-7; tentative D call: TRBD1 (7 bases). V was shortened by 2 bases and J by 7 bases, with 12 bases between the two germline ends. Germline V gives CDR1 KGHSH, CDR2 LQKENI. The CDR3 consists of 13 residues.

The chain uses TRBV6-4 and TRBJ2-7; the D gene could be TRBD1 or TRBD2 (7 bases each). Trimming took off 5 bases at V and 4 bases at J, with 18 bases between the two ends. Per germline, CDR1 MRHNA and CDR2 SNTAGT. The CDR3 is 15 amino acids. The CDR3: CASSWGTAGRYEQYF. CDR3 nucleotide sequence: TGTGCCAGCAGTTGGGGGACAGCGGGAAGATACGAGCAGTACTTC.

This chain connects TRBV28 to TRBJ2-3, with TRBD1 as a possible D gene (5 bases). CDR1 MDHEN and CDR2 SYDVKM come from the germline V gene. Trimming stripped 5 bases from V and 3 bases from J, with 15 bases between. There are 15 residues in the CDR3. This chain's CDR3 is CASSRDSRVTDTQYF. Here the CDR3 DNA reads TGTGCCAGCAGTCGAGACAGCCGGGTAACAGATACGCAGTATTTT.

The rearrangement links TRBV28 to TRBJ2-2, with 8 bases identical to TRBD2. V lost 8 bases to trimming and J lost 2 bases; unmatched junction nucleotides: 4. CDR3 size: 14 residues. The germline gives CDR1 MDHEN, CDR2 SYDVKM. The CDR3 region has the DNA TGTGCCAGCCACACTAGCGGAAACACCGGGGAGCTGTTTTTT. Its translation is CASHTSGNTGELFF.